These 32 T cell receptor beta chains came from one sample sequenced in a study of cytomegalovirus exposure and HLA in healthy donors. The study ran its PCR with 60 Vbeta and 13 Jbeta primers. Here immunoSEQ multiplex PCR was the method, and the copy in TCRdb shows in-frame clones only, minus some. This sample's clone table lists some 130,000 clones. Sequenced sample: PBMCs. All receptors come from a woman aged 40-49 years in good health and CMV-seropositive.

The CDR3 region has the DNA TGCAGCGCATCGACAGGGAGGACTGAAGCTTTCTTT. Amino acid sequence: CSASTGRTEAFF. V gene TRBV29-1 combines with J gene TRBJ1-1; 7 positions agree with TRBD1. The CDR3 covers 12 residues. The germline CDR1 and CDR2 sequences are SQVTM and ANQGSEA. V trimming: 7 bases; J trimming: 5 bases; junction bases outside the gene matches: 7.

The V call is TRBV7-6, the J call TRBJ2-7, with D tentatively TRBD2 (5 bases). Trimming shortened V by 0 bases and J by 4 bases, and 10 bases separated the two germline ends. Looked up from germline, CDR1 is SGHVS and CDR2 is FNYEAQ. This CDR3 is built from 14 residues. The CDR3 region has the DNA TGTGCCAGCAGCTTAGCGGGAGCTGCTTACGAGCAGTACTTC. This sequence encodes CASSLAGAAYEQYF.

This chain joins TRBV5-1 and TRBJ2-1; a possible D gene is TRBD2 (5 bases). CDR3 length equals 16 residues. Germline-derived CDR1 and CDR2 are SGHRS and YFSETQ. V was shortened by 3 bases and J by 0 bases, with 13 bases between the two germline ends. The CDR3 region has the DNA TGCGCCAGCAGCTACGGACTTCCCAGCTCCTACAATGAGCAGTTCTTC. It encodes CASSYGLPSSYNEQFF.

The chain uses TRBV7-9 and TRBJ1-2, with TRBD1 matching over 11 bases. The CDR3 extends over 16 amino acids. The ends lost 7 bases at V and 6 bases at J; junction bases unmatched: 13. The germline V gene has CDR1 SEHNR and CDR2 FQNEAQ (reference sequence). The CDR3: CASTDFGLDRGHGYTF. The CDR3 coding sequence is TGTGCCAGCACCGACTTTGGGTTGGACAGGGGGCATGGCTACACCTTC. Using reference TRBV7-9 and TRBJ1-2 for the parts outside the CDR3, the full variable domain is DTGVSQNPRHKITKRGQNVTFRCDPISEHNRLYWYRQTLGQGPEFLTYFQNEAQLEKSRLLSDRFSAERPKGSFSTLEIQRTEQGDSAMYLCASTDFGLDRGHGYTFGSGTRLTVV.

The gene calls are TRBV5-5 and TRBJ1-2; maybe TRBD1 (6 bases). Germline CDR1 and CDR2: SGHKS and YYEKEE (reference sequence). The CDR3 loop spans 15 amino acids. V lost 4 bases and J lost 1, with 14 bases in between. CDR3 nucleotides: TGTGCCAGCAGCCCCCTTGGACAGCTTAACTATGGCTACACCTTC. Residues: CASSPLGQLNYGYTF.

The chain employs TRBV28 and TRBJ2-7; D call uncertain. Trimming stripped 10 bases from V and 3 bases from J, with 10 bases between. The CDR3 contains 11 residues. Germline V gene lookup returns CDR1 MDHEN and CDR2 SYDVKM. Here the CDR3 reads CATGPFYEQYF. In nucleotides, the CDR3 is TGTGCCACGGGTCCTTTCTACGAGCAGTACTTC.

The chain employs TRBV27 and TRBJ1-6; D gene uncertain. Germline V lookup: CDR1 MNHEY, CDR2 SMNVEV (reference sequence). V dropped 6 bases and J dropped 9 bases, with 12 bases sitting between them. CDR3 length: 13 amino acids. As DNA, the CDR3 is TGTGCCAGCAGCCCTAAAGCGAGTTCACCCCTCCACTTT. It translates to CASSPKASSPLHF.

The rearrangement links TRBV18 to TRBJ1-3; D gene unclear. The CDR3 has 14 residues. CDR1 KGHSH and CDR2 LQKENI come from the germline V gene. The V end lost 5 bases, the J end lost 0 bases, and 8 bases lay between the germline ends. The CDR3, as DNA: TGTGCCAGCTCAGCTGACTTCTCTGGAAACACCATATATTTT. This codes for CASSADFSGNTIYF.

The chain recombines TRBV5-1 with TRBJ2-7, with 7 bases that match TRBD2. V dropped 0 bases and J dropped 3; count of bases not matched to a gene: 9. This CDR3 comprises 16 residues. The germline V gene has CDR1 SGHRS and CDR2 YFSETQ. The CDR3 is CASSLAGAGANYEQYF. The CDR3 DNA is TGCGCCAGCAGCTTGGCCGGGGCGGGAGCGAACTACGAGCAGTACTTC.

The genes are TRBV28 and TRBJ1-2; TRBD1 agrees at 7 bases. With 5 bases clipped from V and 4 bases from J, the junction kept 4 bases outside the gene matches. From germline, CDR1 is MDHEN and CDR2 SYDVKM. The CDR3 totals 13 residues. DNA for the CDR3: TGTGCCAGCAGTCCGACAGGGTCCTATGGCTACACCTTC. Protein: CASSPTGSYGYTF.

V and J are TRBV7-9 and TRBJ1-1; D is unclear. The V end was cut by 5 bases, the J end by 6 bases, with 13 bases between. Germline assignment: CDR1 SEHNR and CDR2 FQNEAQ (reference sequence). The CDR3 extends over 13 amino acids. The DNA for the CDR3 is TGTGCCAGCAGCCCCGCAGGCAGACCTGAAGCTTTCTTT. Amino acid sequence: CASSPAGRPEAFF.

The chain recombines TRBV5-4 with TRBJ1-5, with unresolved D. Germline CDR1 reads SGHNT; CDR2 reads YYREEE (reference sequence). The length of the CDR3 is 17 residues. V was clipped by 2 bases and J by 5 bases, with 20 bases between them. The CDR3 bases are TGTGCCAGCAGCTTAAGACTTGACGGCCCCAAGCATCAGCCCCAGCATTTT. Its translation is CASSLRLDGPKHQPQHF.

The chain combines TRBV7-9 with TRBJ1-2, with D perhaps TRBD1 (5 bases). V was cut by 5 bases and J by 6 bases, with 16 bases left in between. This CDR3 has 14 amino acids. Germline CDR1 is SEHNR and CDR2 is FQNEAQ (reference sequence). CDR3 in DNA: TGTGCCAGCAGCCTGGGGGACTCTGTGGATGGCTACACCTTC. This translates into CASSLGDSVDGYTF. The complete variable domain, with remaining parts taken from reference TRBV7-9 and TRBJ1-2, reads DTGVSQNPRHKITKRGQNVTFRCDPISEHNRLYWYRQTLGQGPEFLTYFQNEAQLEKSRLLSDRFSAERPKGSFSTLEIQRTEQGDSAMYLCASSLGDSVDGYTFGSGTRLTVV.

This chain joins TRBV10-3 and TRBJ2-1, with 11 bases matching TRBD2. The germline V gene encodes CDR1 ENHRY and CDR2 SYGVKD. The CDR3 length is 16 residues. V shed 4 bases and J 5 bases; nucleotides not matched to a gene: 7. DNA of the CDR3: TGTGCCATCAGTGGGGCGACTAGCGGGGCGAACAATGAGCAGTTCTTC. Translation gives CAISGATSGANNEQFF.

The chain recombines TRBV27 with TRBJ2-5; 8 positions match TRBD1. The end of the DNA aligns better with TRBJ2-7, so the J call may be wrong. Germline CDR1 and CDR2: MNHEY and SMNVEV (reference sequence). The CDR3 consists of 13 residues. Written as DNA, the CDR3 is TGTGCCAGCAGTTACAGACAGGGGCCCGAGCAGTACTTC. Translating gives CASSYRQGPEQYF.

The chain links TRBV15 to TRBJ2-5; TRBD1 might be the D (7 bases). The V and J ends lost 9 bases and 4 bases respectively, with 15 bases between them. Germline V lookup: CDR1 LNHNV, CDR2 YYDKDF (reference sequence). This CDR3 comprises 13 residues. The CDR3 loop reads CATARQGGETQYF. CDR3 nucleotide sequence: TGTGCCACGGCCAGACAGGGAGGAGAGACCCAGTACTTC.

This sequence joins TRBV6-5 and TRBJ1-1; weak D call: TRBD1 (5 bases). V was pared by 0 bases and J by 12 bases, with 14 bases between. Germline-derived CDR1 and CDR2 are MNHEY and SVGAGI. The CDR3 is 13 residues long. The CDR3 nucleotides read TGTGCCAGCAGTTACTCGAATCGGGGGTTATCTTTCTTT. It codes for CASSYSNRGLSFF.

The chain couples TRBV10-3 to TRBJ2-2; TRBD2 agrees at 9 bases. The V and J ends lost 4 bases and 7 bases, in that order; junction bases with no gene match: 16. CDR3 length: 18 residues. Germline V gene sequence: CDR1 ENHRY, CDR2 SYGVKD. DNA of the CDR3: TGTGCCATCAGTGTGGAGGTAGCGGGAGTTGGGATCGGCGGGGAGCTGTTTTTT. This gives the protein CAISVEVAGVGIGGELFF.

The chain is built from TRBV5-6 and TRBJ2-1; TRBD1 aligns across 7 bases. The V segment lost 4 bases and the J segment 8 bases; nucleotides outside the gene matches: 9. Germline assignment: CDR1 SGHDT and CDR2 YYEEEE. This CDR3 comprises 14 residues. As DNA, the CDR3 is TGTGCCAGCAGCCGTGGACAGGCCAGGGATGAGCAGTTCTTC. Protein: CASSRGQARDEQFF.

On this clone itself: One junction end does not reproduce the germline sequence, and a read error may be involved. V is TRBV14 and J is TRBJ1-1; D is unclear. In germline, CDR1 is SGHDN, CDR2 FVKESK. This CDR3 spans 13 amino acids. Here the CDR3 DNA reads TGTGCCAGCAGTCAAGGGAGAAGCACTGAAGCTTTCTTT. Encoded protein: CASSQGRSTEAFF.

The chain uses TRBV11-3 and TRBJ2-5; TRBD1 matches at 9 bases. The end of the DNA is better explained by TRBJ2-7, so the J call may be wrong. This CDR3 region has 15 residues. CDR1 is SGHNT, CDR2 YENEEA, per germline. The CDR3 region has the DNA TGTGCCAGCAGCTCCACAGGGGGCAAGGGCTACGAGCAGTACTTC. As protein: CASSSTGGKGYEQYF.

The gene calls are TRBV6-1 and TRBJ2-7, with 10 bases identical to TRBD1. Germline V gene data show CDR1 as MNHNS and CDR2 as SASEGT. CDR3 size: 14 residues. CDR3 amino acids: CASSEAGRDRGSKV. CDR3 nucleotides: TGTGCCAGCAGTGAAGCAGGGAGGGACAGGGGATCGAAGGTC.

The rearrangement uses TRBV7-3 and TRBJ1-2, with 8 nucleotides matching TRBD1. From germline, CDR1 is SGHTA and CDR2 FQGTGA. The CDR3 runs to 13 residues. The junction had 1 base not matched to a gene; V was cut back by 0 bases and J by 7 bases. The CDR3 sequence is CASSLTQGVGYTF. The DNA for the CDR3 is TGTGCCAGCAGCTTAACACAGGGGGTTGGCTACACCTTC.

The V gene is TRBV7-9, the J gene TRBJ2-2; TRBD1 aligns across 7 bases. Germline CDR1 and CDR2: SEHNR and FQNEAQ (reference sequence). V was pared by 3 bases and J by 4 bases, with 5 bases of the junction left unmatched. CDR3 length: 15 amino acids. This CDR3 reads CASSFPNRGTGELFF. CDR3 DNA: TGTGCCAGCAGCTTCCCTAACAGGGGCACCGGGGAGCTGTTTTTT.

The chain carries TRBV5-4 and TRBJ1-2; TRBD1 agrees at 7 bases. V shed 0 bases, J shed 5 bases, and the junction held 7 bases outside the gene matches. The CDR3 totals 15 residues. Per the germline V gene, CDR1 is SGHNT and CDR2 is YYREEE (reference sequence). DNA for the CDR3: TGTGCCAGCAGCTTGGGCCAGGGGGACTTGTATGGCTACACCTTC. Translating gives CASSLGQGDLYGYTF.

The genes are TRBV6-6 and TRBJ1-2, with unresolved D. The CDR3 length is 12 residues. V dropped 8 bases and J dropped 5 bases, with 12 bases sitting between them. CDR1 is MNHNY, CDR2 SVGAGI, per germline (reference sequence). The CDR3 sequence: CASYLSGYGYTF. The CDR3 DNA reads as TGTGCCAGCTACCTCTCGGGGTATGGCTACACCTTC.

The CDR3: CASSGPGLAGVYEQYF. CDR3 bases: TGTGCCAGCAGCGGACCGGGACTAGCGGGAGTGTACGAGCAGTACTTC. The chain employs TRBV5-6 and TRBJ2-7; 14 bases fit TRBD2. V gave up 4 bases and J gave up 4 bases; unmatched junction bases: 7. The CDR3 length is 16 residues. Germline lookup yields CDR1 SGHDT and CDR2 YYEEEE.

V and J are TRBV27 and TRBJ2-1; 13 bases line up with TRBD2. The V and J ends lost 2 bases and 7 bases, in that order; junction bases with no gene match: 2. This CDR3 spans 15 amino acids. The germline V gene has CDR1 MNHEY and CDR2 SMNVEV (reference sequence). CDR3 protein: CASSLGTSGMNEQFF. CDR3 bases: TGTGCCAGCAGTTTAGGGACTAGCGGGATGAATGAGCAGTTCTTC.

The chain links TRBV5-4 to TRBJ2-1; 11 nucleotides align to TRBD1. CDR3 length equals 15 residues. Unmatched junction bases numbered 8, after V lost 4 bases and J lost 8 bases. The germline CDR1 and CDR2 sequences are SGHNT and YYREEE (reference sequence). CDR3 sequence (DNA): TGTGCCAGCAGCGGGGACAGGGGGGTTGGCCATGAGCAGTTCTTC. It encodes CASSGDRGVGHEQFF.

The V call is TRBV6-5, the J call TRBJ2-5; 7 bases line up with TRBD1. Near its end, the DNA agrees better with TRBJ2-7, so the J call may be wrong. The CDR3 has 12 residues. The germline V gene encodes CDR1 MNHEY and CDR2 SVGAGI. CDR3 sequence reads: CASSPTGVEQYF. CDR3 in DNA: TGTGCCAGCAGTCCCACAGGGGTCGAGCAGTACTTC.

As concerns this clone: This CDR3 fails to terminate in the conserved phenylalanine or tryptophan, so it likely reflects a read error. The chain is built from TRBV5-1 and TRBJ2-6, with TRBD1 matching over 9 bases. Germline V gene data show CDR1 as SGHRS and CDR2 as YFSETQ. This CDR3 spans 20 amino acids. Trimming cost V 0 bases and J 2 bases; bases outside gene matches: 12. In DNA, the CDR3 is TGCGCCAGCAGCTTGGTCCGCATTTGGGACAGGGCGGCTGGGGCCAACGTCCTGACTTCC. It specifies CASSLVRIWDRAAGANVLTS.

The chain links TRBV6-5 to TRBJ2-5; D is ambiguous. The CDR3 is made up of 15 amino acids. V shed 5 bases and J shed 4 bases, with 17 bases lying between them. Germline assignment: CDR1 MNHEY and CDR2 SVGAGI. The DNA for the CDR3 is TGTGCCAGCAGTACCCGAAAGAGAGTAGCAGAGACCCAGTACTTC. This translates into CASSTRKRVAETQYF.